This T cell receptor (beta chain) emerged from a study of blood T cell repertoires in COVID-19. This clone was picked up one time. Original data processing: Amplification with reference gene primers provided the estimates of nucleated cell counts. Profiling relied on immunoSEQ multiplex PCR, and the TCRdb table lists in-frame clones only, not all of them. V and J calls and clone size are as listed in that table; D and trimming were resolved from the DNA. The sample lists 200,000 to 300,000 clones; about 90% were seen once. This study enrolled people aged roughly 18 to 89 from about two dozen US geographic areas. Specimen: PBMCs or T cells enriched from blood (not recorded which). This receptor was taken from a woman aged 40-49 years with acute COVID-19.

CDR3 in amino acids: CASTIGAGVGDTQYF. CDR3 bases: TGTGCCAGCACCATTGGAGCGGGGGTAGGAGATACGCAGTATTTT. This rearrangement joins TRBV6-5 to TRBJ2-3; TRBD2 matches at 8 bases. Germline V CDR1 and CDR2: MNHEY, SVGAGI. The CDR3 is 15 residues long. V was pared by 7 bases and J by 5 bases, with 11 bases of the junction left unmatched.